This TCR beta chain was profiled in a study of shared clonotypes between healthy human individuals. In the study overall: The donor pool was made up of a couple of women and three men aged 18 to 49. CD4 naive cells filled three plates per donor, CD4 memory three, CD8 naive two and CD8 memory one.

This clone has just a few counts. The antigen is undetermined. Data came from immunoSEQ multiplex PCR; TCRdb stores just in-frame clones and leaves some out. The profile shows around 1 million clones, around three quarters of them singletons. Study-level points and caveats: Enrolling few donors narrowed the genetic and exposure-history diversity that was represented. Sharing across four donors was seen in roughly 5% of naive CD4 clonotypes.

This receptor was obtained from a young man in good health. The sample taken for sequencing was memory CD4+ T cells sorted from blood. Subset in this sample: CD45RA-negative fraction.

The CDR3 here is CASGGTGNTEAFF. CDR3 nucleotides: TGTGCCAGCGGAGGGACAGGGAACACTGAAGCTTTCTTT. The chain employs TRBV6-5 and TRBJ1-1; TRBD1 agrees at 8 bases. The V gene end was trimmed by 8 bases and the J gene end by 1 base; junction bases not matched to a gene: 3. Germline CDR1 MNHEY, CDR2 SVGAGI. The CDR3 is 13 residues long.